This T cell receptor beta chain was found in a study of early stage breast cancer tumors. Trimming removed 8 bases from V and 6 bases from J; junction bases left unmatched: 8. Germline V gives CDR1 SNHLY, CDR2 FYNNEI. The CDR3 runs to 15 residues. The method was immunoSEQ multiplex PCR; TCRdb's version includes in-frame clones alone and lacks a portion of them. The table shows approximately 48,000 clones, with around nine tenths occurring only once. The specimen was blood. The TCR comes from a person between 65 and 80 years old with breast cancer. The chain has TRBV2 and TRBJ2-3, with 13 bases fitting TRBD2. The DNA of the CDR3 is TGTGCCAGCCGCCGACTAGCGGGAGGATCGGATACGCAGTATTTT. This translates into CASRRLAGGSDTQYF.